The 15 T cell receptor beta chains below all came from one sample that was sequenced in a study of shared T cell receptors in the human thymus. Assay used: immunoSEQ multiplex PCR; TCRdb lists only in-frame clones, some missing. The sample contains around 340,000 clones, about 95% of which appear only once. The sequenced material came from thymocytes. The receptors originated from a human donor.

The V call is TRBV2, the J call TRBJ2-1; 7 bases line up with TRBD2. The CDR3 contains 16 residues. From germline, CDR1 is SNHLY and CDR2 FYNNEI. V was pared by 8 bases and J by 9 bases, with 19 bases of the junction left unmatched. The CDR3 coding sequence is TGTGCCAGCGCTCACATAACTAGCGTGGCTAGACTTGAGCAGTTCTTC. Its translation: CASAHITSVARLEQFF.

In its sample, this clone was seen a few times. The chain has TRBV11-2 and TRBJ1-3; 9 bases align to TRBD1. The germline V gene encodes CDR1 SGHAT and CDR2 FQNNGV. This CDR3 has 18 residues. J was trimmed by 4 bases and V by 1 base; bases with no gene match: 11. CDR3 loop: CASSLGDRDPVAGNTIYF. CDR3 coding DNA: TGTGCCAGCAGCTTAGGGGACAGGGATCCGGTAGCCGGAAACACCATATATTTT.

This clone was seen a single time. The chain combines TRBV28 with TRBJ1-1; D unclear. The CDR3 sequence is 16 residues long. V lost 8 bases, J lost 0 bases, and 19 bases lay in between. Germline lookup yields CDR1 MDHEN and CDR2 SYDVKM. CDR3 residues: CASDTLSLSMNTEAFF. In nucleotides, the CDR3 is TGTGCCAGCGACACCTTATCCTTAAGCATGAACACTGAAGCTTTCTTT.

The rearrangement uses TRBV18 and TRBJ2-7; 9 positions agree with TRBD1. With V trimmed by 0 bases and J by 1 base, 10 bases remained unmatched. In germline, CDR1 is KGHSH, CDR2 LQKENI. The CDR3 extends over 18 amino acids. CDR3 nucleotide sequence: TGTGCCAGCTCACCACCCCGGAGGGACAGGGCCCTGTCCTACGAGCAGTACTTC. It translates to CASSPPRRDRALSYEQYF.

The gene calls are TRBV4-3 and TRBJ2-3, with TRBD1 matching 7 bases. The CDR3 sequence is 15 residues long. V trimming: 3 bases; J trimming: 1 base; junction bases outside the gene matches: 4. Germline assignment: CDR1 LGHNA and CDR2 YSLEER. The CDR3 here is CASSQDRRCTDTQYF. The CDR3, as DNA: TGCGCCAGCAGCCAGGACAGGAGATGCACAGATACGCAGTATTTT.

This chain uses TRBV9 with TRBJ2-2; weak D call: TRBD2 (6 bases). The CDR3 loop spans 16 amino acids. V gave up 0 bases and J gave up 1 base, with 10 bases separating them. Germline V CDR1 and CDR2: SGDLS, YYNGEE. Here the CDR3 DNA reads TGTGCCAGCAGCGTAGTAGATAGCGGGAACACCGGGGAGCTGTTTTTT. It codes for CASSVVDSGNTGELFF.

The chain recombines TRBV7-6 with TRBJ2-3; weak D call: TRBD2 (6 bases). The CDR3 sequence is 13 residues long. CDR1 is SGHVS and CDR2 is FNYEAQ in the germline V gene. V dropped 5 bases and J dropped 3 bases, with 9 bases sitting between them. CDR3 DNA sequence: TGTGCCAGCAGCCCGCGGGGAACAGATACGCAGTATTTT. Amino acid sequence: CASSPRGTDTQYF.

The chain combines TRBV14 with TRBJ1-2, with D perhaps matching TRBD1 (6 bases). V was cut by 0 bases and J by 1 base, with 12 bases left in between. The length of the CDR3 is 16 residues. Germline V gene lookup returns CDR1 SGHDN and CDR2 FVKESK. CDR3 in DNA: TGTGCCAGCAGCCAAGATTGCGGACAGAGTAACTATGGCTACACCTTC. The encoded protein is CASSQDCGQSNYGYTF.

In nucleotides, the CDR3 is TGTGCCAGCAGCTCCCTTCGGGGGCCAGGGCCGAACACTGAAGCTTTCTTT. It yields the protein CASSSLRGPGPNTEAFF. The J gene is TRBJ1-1, the V gene TRBV7-9, with a possible D match to TRBD1 (6 bases). The CDR3 runs to 17 residues. Trimming pared 4 bases from V and 1 base from J, leaving 19 bases between. Germline V gene lookup returns CDR1 SEHNR and CDR2 FQNEAQ (reference sequence).

The chain is built from TRBV6-6 and TRBJ2-7, with D unclear. The CDR3 is made up of 15 amino acids. Germline assignment: CDR1 MNHNY and CDR2 SVGAGI (reference sequence). V was clipped by 0 bases and J by 2 bases, with 11 bases between them. This chain's CDR3 is CASSYSGSPTYEQYF. DNA for the CDR3: TGTGCCAGCAGTTACTCGGGGTCCCCCACCTACGAGCAGTACTTC.

CDR3 in DNA: TGTGCCAGCAGTTATGGAAGGAACACTGAAGCTTTCTTT. It codes for CASSYGRNTEAFF. The V gene is TRBV7-3, the J gene TRBJ1-1; D remains ambiguous. From germline, CDR1 is SGHTA and CDR2 FQGTGA. The V and J ends lost 6 bases and 1 base respectively, with 9 bases between them. The CDR3 contains 13 residues.

The CDR3 reads CASRPTSGRENEQFF. The CDR3, as DNA: TGTGCCAGCAGACCGACTAGCGGGAGGGAGAATGAGCAGTTCTTC. V gene TRBV6-6 combines with J gene TRBJ2-1, with 14 bases that match TRBD2. The CDR3 loop spans 15 amino acids. From germline, CDR1 is MNHNY and CDR2 SVGAGI (reference sequence). J was trimmed by 7 bases and V by 6 bases; bases with no gene match: 5.

The gene calls are TRBV30 and TRBJ2-5, with TRBD1 matching over 7 bases. This CDR3 region has 14 residues. V shed 5 bases, J shed 4 bases, and the junction held 10 bases outside the gene matches. Looked up from germline, CDR1 is GTSNPN and CDR2 is SVGIG (reference sequence). CDR3 nucleotides: TGTGCCTGGCTGAGACAGGGCGACCGAGAGACCCAGTACTTC. Amino acids: CAWLRQGDRETQYF. Based on the CDR3 plus reference TRBV30 and TRBJ2-5, the full variable domain is SQTIHQWPATLVQPVGSPLSLECTVEGTSNPNLYWYRQAAGRGLQLLFYSVGIGQISSEVPQNLSASRPQDRQFILSSKKLLLSDSGFYLCAWLRQGDRETQYFGPGTRLLVL.

The chain couples TRBV9 to TRBJ2-7; 15 bases map to TRBD2. CDR1 is SGDLS and CDR2 is YYNGEE in the germline V gene. CDR3 length equals 14 residues. V lost 7 bases to trimming and J lost 4 bases; unmatched junction nucleotides: 3. CDR3 DNA: TGTGCCAGCGTGGGGACTAGCGGGAGGTACGAGCAGTACTTC. This encodes CASVGTSGRYEQYF.

This clone appeared a single time. The V call is TRBV6-1, the J call TRBJ2-5, with D maybe TRBD1 (6 bases). In germline, CDR1 is MNHNS, CDR2 SASEGT. Between the trimmed V and J ends, which lost 6 bases and 1 base, there was a span of 12 bases. This CDR3 comprises 14 residues. The CDR3 nucleotides read TGTGCCAGCAGAGATGGACAGTTCCAAGAGACCCAGTACTTC. Translating it yields CASRDGQFQETQYF.